A selection of T cell receptor beta chains follows, all from one sample in a study of cytomegalovirus exposure and HLA in healthy donors. Assay: immunoSEQ multiplex PCR; the TCRdb copy retains only in-frame clones and omits some. The table includes under 100,000 clones, more than 60% detected once. The source material was PBMCs. Receptor source: a boy under 18 in good health and CMV-seronegative. CDR3s leave out the opening cysteine and the closing phenylalanine or tryptophan. Expanded clones get a size class; other rows say once, few or many, or leave the size out.

TRBV28,TRBJ1-2,once,ASSLSTEVNYGYT
TRBV18,TRBJ2-2,.,ASSPPTRSPGELF
TRBV6-1,TRBJ1-1,.,ASSAAGTGMIEAF
TRBV28,TRBJ1-4,.,ASSSGIQSEKLF
TRBV15,TRBJ2-1,.,ATRESTGSYNEQF
TRBV27,TRBJ2-5,.,ASSLRGRETQY
TRBV29-1,TRBJ1-4,.,SVEGGQGGFEKLF
TRBV6-5,TRBJ1-2,.,ASSYGQGHGYT
TRBV4-2,TRBJ2-7,.,ASSQVATYEQY
TRBV7-6,TRBJ2-7,.,ASSPTVLSYEQY
TRBV11-2,TRBJ1-2,.,ASSRVGGYYGYT
TRBV7-3,TRBJ1-1,.,ASSDNGRDTEAF
TRBV19,TRBJ1-2,few,ASNLGGRNYGYT
TRBV30,TRBJ1-2,.,AWTGAAYGYT
TRBV7-9,TRBJ1-4,.,ASSSRGLNEKLF
TRBV18,TRBJ1-2,once,ASSPGGTGSGYT
TRBV7-2,TRBJ1-5,.,ASSSLGGQPQH
TRBV19,TRBJ2-7,.,ASTPGQGSYEQY
TRBV30,TRBJ2-7,.,ACRTSSEQY
TRBV4-3,TRBJ2-3,.,ASSQATPGQGTDTQY
TRBV10-1,TRBJ2-7,few,ASSSRDRIYEQY
TRBV9,TRBJ1-6,.,ASSVGGGNSPLH
TRBV18,TRBJ2-7,.,ASSPPEQVGYEQY
TRBV7-9,TRBJ2-7,.,ASSPGHLYEQY
TRBV2,TRBJ1-1,.,ASSARHQNTEAF
TRBV27,TRBJ2-7,.,ASRGQGSYEQY
TRBV30,TRBJ1-2,.,ASDESLGWRGYGYT
TRBV7-3,TRBJ2-1,few,ASSLAGAYNEQF
TRBV4-1,TRBJ2-7,.,ASSQATIYPYEQY
TRBV9,TRBJ1-4,.,ASSPTGLEEKLF
TRBV30,TRBJ1-1,once,AKRRARGTEAF
TRBV28,TRBJ1-4,few,ASSRAQGNEKLF
TRBV5-1,TRBJ2-1,few,ASSLKLAGSNEQF
TRBV5-1,TRBJ2-3,.,ASSFSGTSGTDTQY
TRBV29-1,TRBJ2-4,.,SVGSSGEFSNIQY
TRBV11-3,TRBJ2-7,.,ASSLDIWRQSSYEQY
TRBV27,TRBJ1-1,.,ASSLRGTDTEAF
TRBV7-6,TRBJ1-1,.,ASSLGSLGANTEAF
TRBV5-8,TRBJ1-5,.,ASSSQINQPQH
TRBV13,TRBJ1-1,once,ASSAGETEAF
TRBV28,TRBJ1-5,.,ASSWGGAVGQPQH
TRBV5-1,TRBJ1-5,.,ASSPGPEGAKPQH
TRBV7-9,TRBJ2-5,.,ASSFPQTGKTRETQY
TRBV28,TRBJ2-7,large,ASSGGGQGTDEQY
TRBV19,TRBJ2-3,.,ASSMSGTDTQY
TRBV7-3,TRBJ1-2,.,ASSLKRTGGGYT
TRBV5-1,TRBJ2-7,.,ASSLGTGNYEQY
TRBV6-4,TRBJ2-1,.,ASSDSSGGGYNEQF
TRBV11-2,TRBJ2-1,.,ASSRRPKGADNEQF
TRBV2,TRBJ2-6,.,AATKRRDSGANVLT
TRBV5-4,TRBJ2-1,.,ASSLVGTGIENEQF
TRBV6-5,TRBJ2-7,few,ASSYRDSGYEQY
TRBV6-1,TRBJ1-5,few,ASSERSGTGYQPQH
TRBV6-5,TRBJ2-7,.,ASSSPVGGEQY
TRBV4-2,TRBJ1-4,.,ASSQERGRADEKLF
TRBV5-6,TRBJ1-2,once,ASSLVIAEDGYT
TRBV11-2,TRBJ2-7,.,ASGGPSSYEQY
TRBV14,TRBJ1-1,once,ASSQVVISSEAF
TRBV28,TRBJ1-2,.,ASSFQGAKGYT